The clone carrying this T cell receptor (beta chain) occurred many times. The antigen is unknown. The source of the sample is a study of CD8 T cells in ankylosing spondylitis. Per germline, CDR1 SGDLS and CDR2 YYNGEE. Trimming left V 0 bases short and J 6 bases short, with 7 bases between. The CDR3 runs to 14 residues. Findings of the study overall: Earlier authors reported some of these motif variants in reactive arthritis synovial fluid and blood. Matched ankylosing spondylitis synovial fluid reportedly contained a significantly enriched population of disease-linked clones.

Researchers built TCR beta libraries using quantitative 5'-RACE with molecular barcodes. MiXCR, applied by TCRdb to the 5' RACE reads, yields one record per CDR3 protein. The sample lists about 200,000 distinct CDR3 sequences; over 10% were seen once. V and J are TRBV9 and TRBJ1-6; D might be TRBD1 (5 bases). The specimen sequenced was blood, either unsorted or a sorted T cell fraction (not recorded which). This TCR derives from a male donor with ankylosing spondylitis or in good health (not recorded which). DNA of the CDR3: TGTGCCAGCAGCGTAGCACAGGCTAATTCACCCCTCCACTTT. Amino acid sequence: CASSVAQANSPLHF.